The clone carrying this T cell receptor beta chain was counted many times. Its antigen is unknown. Indicated time point: newly diagnosed GD, antithyroid drugs for less than 3 months. Scientists built the TCR library using RNA that was extracted from PBMCs. This entry comes from a study of regulatory T cells in long-lasting Graves disease. Background on the study: Graves' patients (newly diagnosed) had been on antithyroid drugs under 3 months. Regarding the study as a whole: Segments TRBV28, TRBJ1-2 and TRBJ2-5 showed preferential usage in persistent disease.

According to the study, TCR beta libraries were built with iRepertoire HTBI primers and CDR3-region Arm-PCR. One entry per CDR3 protein results from TCRdb running MiXCR on the multiplex PCR reads. The profile covers 400,000 to 500,000 distinct CDR3 sequences, with 14% appearing a single time and about a sixth taken by the ten largest. The CDR3 covers 17 residues. V lost 3 bases, J lost 2 bases, and 20 bases lay in between. Per the germline V gene, CDR1 is MNHGY and CDR2 is SVAAGI. In addition, the sample was reused for a study of T cells in Graves' hyperthyroidism and ophthalmopathy. Turning to that study: Patients aged 18 to 65 with hyperthyroidism were newly diagnosed, with duration under 2 months. Using 13 V-J features, a model discriminated ophthalmopathy from stable hyperthyroidism.

The source was peripheral blood mononuclear cells (PBMCs), collected at new diagnosis, from a patient treated with antithyroid drugs. The gene calls are TRBV6-9 and TRBJ2-7; D not certain. The origin of this receptor is a woman in her 50s with Graves disease. The CDR3 is CASSYSPADQRAYEQYF. For the CDR3, the DNA is TGTGCCAGCAGTTACTCCCCGGCAGATCAAAGGGCCTACGAGCAGTACTTC.